The 24 T cell receptor beta chains given below trace back to one sample, sequenced in a study of T cells in Graves' hyperthyroidism and ophthalmopathy. RNA transcripts gave rise to amplified TCR beta CDR3 regions. HTBI primers were employed in a first-round RT-PCR of the TCR CDR3. TCRdb re-derived calls from the multiplex PCR reads in MiXCR, one entry per CDR3 protein. The top ten clones hold 16% of a sample with hundreds of thousands of distinct CDR3 sequences, around 20% of them seen once. Sequencing input: blood. Source of these receptors: a woman aged 50 to 60 with Graves' hyperthyroidism that later progressed to Graves' ophthalmopathy.

This clonotype was found many times. This chain connects TRBV6-1 to TRBJ2-3, with TRBD2 matching over 14 bases. The trim removed 3 bases at V and 4 bases at J, leaving 0 bases unmatched. This CDR3 region has 15 residues. The germline CDR1 and CDR2 sequences are MNHNS and SASEGT. CDR3 DNA sequence: TGTGCCAGCAGTGAGACTAGCGGGGGGGCAGATACGCAGTATTTT. Translated: CASSETSGGADTQYF.

This clonotype appeared many times. The chain has TRBV7-3 and TRBJ2-2; D may match TRBD1 or TRBD2 (6 bases each). The CDR3 has 15 residues. The V gene lost 7 bases and the J gene lost 1 base, with 13 bases spanning the gap. Germline CDR1 and CDR2: SGHTA and FQGTGA. CDR3 region: CASTTGGQNTGELFF. The CDR3, as DNA: TGTGCCAGCACCACCGGGGGACAGAACACCGGGGAGCTGTTTTTT.

The chain recombines TRBV5-1 with TRBJ2-5; 12 bases line up with TRBD2. Unmatched junction bases numbered 5, after V lost 3 bases and J lost 2 bases. Germline values: CDR1 SGHRS, CDR2 YFSETQ. There are 16 residues in the CDR3. DNA of the CDR3: TGCGCCAGCAGCTCAAGACTAGCGGGGGCGCAAGAGACCCAGTACTTC. Residues: CASSSRLAGAQETQYF.

This clonotype was counted only a few times. This chain connects TRBV12-3 or TRBV12-4 to TRBJ2-7; 7 bases line up with TRBD1. This CDR3 is 13 amino acids long. V lost 4 bases to trimming and J lost 3 bases; unmatched junction nucleotides: 3. CDR3 sequence: CASSWGQRYEQYF. CDR3 sequence (DNA): TGTGCCAGCAGTTGGGGACAGCGCTACGAGCAGTACTTC.

This chain connects TRBV12-3 or TRBV12-4 to TRBJ2-1; 7 bases fit TRBD1. The trim removed 6 bases at V and 2 bases at J, leaving 7 bases unmatched. This CDR3 has 15 amino acids. The CDR3 sequence is CASRERQGPYNEQFF. The CDR3 nucleotides are TGTGCCAGCAGAGAGAGACAGGGACCCTACAATGAGCAGTTCTTC.

There are many counts of this clonotype. This chain uses TRBV12-3 or TRBV12-4 with TRBJ1-5, with D hard to call. CDR3 length equals 15 residues. The V gene lost 2 bases and the J gene lost 0 bases, with 8 bases spanning the gap. The CDR3 loop reads CASSLRHYSNQPQHF. CDR3 sequence (DNA): TGTGCCAGCAGTTTACGGCACTATAGCAATCAGCCCCAGCATTTT.

In its sample, this clonotype was seen a few times. The CDR3 spells CASSQVAGLETQYF. DNA of the CDR3: TGCGCCAGCAGCCAAGTCGCCGGGTTAGAGACCCAGTACTTC. The rearrangement links TRBV4-1 to TRBJ2-5; D is unresolved. This CDR3 is built from 14 residues. Trimming stripped 1 base from V and 4 bases from J, with 10 bases between. Germline CDR1 and CDR2: MGHRA and YSYEKL.

V usage is TRBV10-3 and J usage is TRBJ1-5; unclear D gene. Germline V gene data show CDR1 as ENHRY and CDR2 as SYGVKD. CDR3 length equals 14 residues. V dropped 10 bases and J dropped 2 bases, with 15 bases sitting between them. The DNA for the CDR3 is TGTGCCACCAGCATCCCCGGGGGCAATCAGCCCCAGCATTTT. Residues: CATSIPGGNQPQHF.

The V gene is TRBV20-1, the J gene TRBJ2-7; 7 nucleotides match TRBD1. Germline V gene lookup returns CDR1 DFQATT and CDR2 SNEGSKA (reference sequence). This CDR3 has 14 residues. J was trimmed by 4 bases and V by 6 bases; bases with no gene match: 12. DNA for the CDR3: TGCAGTGCATCCCACGACAGGGTCCGGTACGAGCAGTACTTC. It encodes CSASHDRVRYEQYF.

In this sample, this clonotype turned up a few times. The V and J genes are TRBV27 and TRBJ2-5; D uncertain. Per germline, CDR1 MNHEY and CDR2 SMNVEV (reference sequence). V shed 4 bases and J shed 5 bases, with 20 bases lying between them. This CDR3 comprises 16 residues. The CDR3 spells CASSSPRTAIGETQYF. For the CDR3, the DNA is TGTGCCAGCAGTTCCCCGAGGACGGCAATAGGGGAGACCCAGTACTTC.

This clonotype showed up many times. The rearrangement joins TRBV12-3 or TRBV12-4 to TRBJ1-4, with D tentatively TRBD1 (5 bases). This CDR3 region has 17 residues. V was clipped by 8 bases and J by 7 bases, with 26 bases between them. CDR3 DNA sequence: TGTGCCAGCCTCACTGGGCCAGGGCCGTTAAGTAGTGAAAAACTGTTTTTT. Protein: CASLTGPGPLSSEKLFF.

The chain joins TRBV15 to TRBJ1-3, with unresolved D. This CDR3 spans 14 amino acids. The V end was cut by 3 bases, the J end by 5 bases, with 11 bases between. Germline V lookup: CDR1 LNHNV, CDR2 YYDKDF (reference sequence). CDR3 sequence: CATSSALPRNTIYF. The CDR3 nucleotides read TGTGCCACCAGCAGCGCTTTACCCAGAAACACCATATATTTT. The complete variable domain, with remaining parts taken from reference TRBV15 and TRBJ1-3, reads DAMVIQNPRYQVTQFGKPVTLSCSQTLNHNVMYWYQQKSSQAPKLLFHYYDKDFNNEADTPDNFQSRRPNTSFCFLDIRSPGLGDTAMYLCATSSALPRNTIYFGEGSWLTVV.

This chain joins TRBV6-1 and TRBJ1-6, with D uncertain. The CDR3 totals 16 residues. Germline V gene lookup returns CDR1 MNHNS and CDR2 SASEGT. V lost 1 base and J 2 bases, leaving 9 bases between the germline ends. CDR3 sequence reads: CASSEGGGPYNSPLHF. CDR3 bases: TGTGCCAGCAGTGAAGGGGGAGGACCCTATAATTCACCCCTCCACTTT.

The chain combines TRBV10-3 with TRBJ1-6; 7 nucleotides line up with TRBD1. Germline trimming cut 3 bases from V and 0 bases from J; bases unmatched to any gene: 8. There are 18 residues in the CDR3. Germline CDR1 is ENHRY and CDR2 is SYGVKD. CDR3 region: CAISDPRTGNSYNSPLHF. CDR3 coding DNA: TGTGCCATCAGTGACCCGAGGACAGGAAACTCCTATAATTCACCCCTCCACTTT.

This clonotype appeared many times. This sequence joins TRBV12-3 or TRBV12-4 and TRBJ2-7, with D unresolved. V was cut by 3 bases and J by 1 base, with 7 bases left in between. The CDR3 consists of 13 residues. In DNA, the CDR3 is TGTGCCAGCAGTTTCTTCAGGTCCTACGAGCAGTACTTC. Its protein is CASSFFRSYEQYF.

This chain links TRBV9 with TRBJ2-3, with D possibly TRBD1 on 6 matching bases. Trimming cost V 0 bases and J 6 bases, with 14 bases left between them. The length of the CDR3 is 15 residues. Germline V gene lookup returns CDR1 SGDLS and CDR2 YYNGEE. The CDR3: CASSVDSQGFDTQYF. In DNA, the CDR3 is TGTGCCAGCAGCGTAGACTCCCAGGGGTTTGATACGCAGTATTTT.

This clonotype has a handful of counts. The rearrangement uses TRBV9 and TRBJ1-1; D gene uncertain. Trimming cost V 0 bases and J 6 bases, with 12 bases left between them. CDR3 length: 14 residues. Looked up from germline, CDR1 is SGDLS and CDR2 is YYNGEE. The CDR3 nucleotides read TGTGCCAGCAGCGTAGCTGGGGAGGGATCTGAAGCTTTCTTT. Residues: CASSVAGEGSEAFF.

This clonotype was counted at least ten times. V usage is TRBV12-3 or TRBV12-4 and J usage is TRBJ1-2; D possibly corresponds to TRBD1 (5 bases). This CDR3 region has 14 residues. The ends were cut back, 5 bases at V and 8 bases at J, with 18 bases in the middle. The CDR3 DNA reads as TGTGCCAGCAGTCCCCTTCCACGACAGCCGGGCTACACCTTC. Protein sequence: CASSPLPRQPGYTF.

Ten or more counts support this clonotype. This CDR3 reads CASSQDPGLANQFF. In DNA form, the CDR3 reads TGTGCCAGCAGCCAAGATCCGGGACTAGCAAATCAGTTCTTC. J is TRBJ2-1 and V is TRBV3-1; 9 bases are shared with TRBD2. This CDR3 comprises 14 residues. After removal of 0 bases from V and 13 bases from J, the junction contained 7 bases not matched to a gene. Germline CDR1 is LGHDT and CDR2 is YNNKEL (reference sequence).

The chain employs TRBV18 and TRBJ1-3; D possibly corresponds to TRBD1 (6 bases). Trimming stripped 8 bases from V and 0 bases from J, with 11 bases between. This CDR3 region has 14 residues. Germline values: CDR1 KGHSH, CDR2 LQKENI. The CDR3 DNA follows: TGTGCCAGCGGTGACAGGAACTCTGGAAACACCATATATTTT. Its translation is CASGDRNSGNTIYF. The complete variable domain, with remaining parts taken from reference TRBV18 and TRBJ1-3, reads NAGVMQNPRHLVRRRGQEARLRCSPMKGHSHVYWYRQLPEEGLKFMVYLQKENIIDESGMPKERFSAEFPKEGPSILRIQQVVRGDSAAYFCASGDRNSGNTIYFGEGSWLTVV.

This clonotype was observed a few times. This chain uses TRBV6-1 with TRBJ2-7; D is perhaps TRBD1 (6 bases). V was clipped by 7 bases and J by 4 bases, with 11 bases between them. The CDR3 is made up of 12 amino acids. Germline V gives CDR1 MNHNS, CDR2 SASEGT. CDR3 sequence: CASKTGSYEQYF. The CDR3 DNA follows: TGTGCCAGCAAAACAGGGTCTTACGAGCAGTACTTC.

This clonotype was recorded a few times. The chain uses TRBV5-1 and TRBJ2-7; tentatively, D is TRBD2 (6 bases). V was clipped by 1 base and J by 4 bases, with 9 bases between them. Looked up from germline, CDR1 is SGHRS and CDR2 is YFSETQ. This CDR3 is built from 13 residues. CDR3 protein: CASSLPGRYEQYF. The CDR3 nucleotides read TGCGCCAGCAGCTTGCCAGGGAGGTACGAGCAGTACTTC. Complete variable domain (other parts from reference TRBV5-1 and TRBJ2-7): KAGVTQTPRYLIKTRGQQVTLSCSPISGHRSVSWYQQTPGQGLQFLFEYFSETQRNKGNFPGRFSGRQFSNSRSEMNVSTLELGDSALYLCASSLPGRYEQYFGPGTRLTVT.

The J gene is TRBJ1-5, the V gene TRBV7-3; 7 bases align to TRBD1. V lost 5 bases and J lost 11; bases outside the gene matches: 9. The length of the CDR3 is 13 residues. The germline CDR1 and CDR2 sequences are SGHTA and FQGTGA. CDR3 sequence: CASSLGPGGTQHF. In DNA form, the CDR3 reads TGTGCCAGCAGCCTCGGGCCAGGGGGGACCCAGCATTTT.

The rearrangement joins TRBV6-9 to TRBJ1-5; D is ambiguous. The germline V gene encodes CDR1 MNHGY and CDR2 SVAAGI. The CDR3 spans 13 residues. Trimming took 4 bases from V and 5 from J, leaving 9 bases between them. CDR3 in amino acids: CASSSIPDQPQHF. CDR3 in DNA: TGTGCCAGCAGTTCGATACCCGATCAGCCCCAGCATTTT.